One sample yielded the 10 T cell receptor beta chains listed below, sequenced in a study of cytomegalovirus exposure and HLA in healthy donors. The PCR used 60 Vbeta and 13 Jbeta primers. Assay: immunoSEQ multiplex PCR; the TCRdb copy retains only in-frame clones and omits some. The data contain approximately 110,000 clones, nearly 15% of them singletons. Source material: PBMCs. These receptors came from a female donor in good health and CMV-seronegative.

This clone was picked up a small number of times. This chain connects TRBV7-6 to TRBJ2-2; 7 bases align to TRBD2. Germline V gene lookup returns CDR1 SGHVS and CDR2 FNYEAQ. The CDR3 spans 17 residues. With V trimmed by 0 bases and J by 4 bases, 8 bases remained unmatched. Written as DNA, the CDR3 is TGTGCCAGCAGCTTAGCGCCCCCCGCTAGCGGCACCGGGGAGCTGTTTTTT. This codes for CASSLAPPASGTGELFF.

This clone turned up a few times. The chain employs TRBV11-2 and TRBJ1-1; 7 nucleotides match TRBD1. V gave up 4 bases and J gave up 6 bases; unmatched junction bases: 2. Germline loops: CDR1 SGHAT, CDR2 FQNNGV. This CDR3 is 12 amino acids long. The CDR3 spells CASSSGGSEAFF. The CDR3 DNA follows: TGTGCCAGCAGCTCAGGGGGGTCTGAAGCTTTCTTT.

V and J are TRBV29-1 and TRBJ2-3; D is undetermined. Germline V gene sequence: CDR1 SQVTM, CDR2 ANQGSEA. V was shortened by 1 base and J by 3 bases, with 8 bases between the two germline ends. The CDR3 extends over 13 amino acids. CDR3 nucleotide sequence: TGCAGCGTTGAAGTTACGAGAACAGATACGCAGTATTTT. Protein: CSVEVTRTDTQYF.

The chain uses TRBV10-3 and TRBJ2-3; 10 bases match TRBD2. The germline V gene encodes CDR1 ENHRY and CDR2 SYGVKD. This CDR3 comprises 14 residues. Trimming took 3 bases from V and 6 from J; bases not matched to a gene: 3. The CDR3 sequence is CAISEAGGLDTQYF. The CDR3 bases are TGTGCCATCAGTGAAGCGGGGGGGCTGGATACGCAGTATTTT.

This clone has a handful of counts. The rearrangement links TRBV9 to TRBJ1-2; D gene uncertain. Trimming removed 0 bases at V and 0 bases at J, with 6 bases between. Germline CDR1 is SGDLS and CDR2 is YYNGEE. CDR3 length equals 14 residues. CDR3 residues: CASSVESANYGYTF. The DNA for the CDR3 is TGTGCCAGCAGCGTAGAGAGTGCTAACTATGGCTACACCTTC.

This clone was seen more than once but under ten times. The chain combines TRBV30 with TRBJ1-2; a weak D match, TRBD1 (6 bases). Germline V gene sequence: CDR1 GTSNPN, CDR2 SVGIG (reference sequence). The CDR3 has 14 amino acids. V lost 0 bases, J lost 5 bases, and 13 bases lay in between. In nucleotides, the CDR3 is TGTGCCTGGAGTGTCGGGGGGCAATATTATGGCTACACCTTC. Residues: CAWSVGGQYYGYTF.

This chain uses TRBV29-1 with TRBJ2-1; maybe TRBD2 (6 bases). From germline, CDR1 is SQVTM and CDR2 ANQGSEA. This CDR3 comprises 12 residues. The V and J ends lost 7 bases and 4 bases respectively, with 11 bases between them. The chain's CDR3 is CSAGTDYNEQFF. Here the CDR3 DNA reads TGCAGCGCGGGGACTGATTACAATGAGCAGTTCTTC.

The V gene is TRBV7-9, the J gene TRBJ1-2; D unclear. The germline V and J ends were trimmed by 0 bases and 7 bases, with 18 bases remaining between them. This CDR3 has 16 amino acids. The V gene's germline CDR1 is SEHNR and CDR2 FQNEAQ (reference sequence). The CDR3 loop is CASSLAVSEAFFGYTF. CDR3 bases: TGTGCCAGCAGCTTAGCAGTCAGCGAGGCCTTCTTTGGCTACACCTTC.

The chain joins TRBV5-6 to TRBJ1-1; D is unclear. Trimming stripped 2 bases from V and 3 bases from J, with 8 bases between. Germline CDR1 and CDR2: SGHDT and YYEEEE. This CDR3 has 13 amino acids. Here the CDR3 DNA reads TGTGCCAGCAGCTTACCAGATTACACTGAAGCTTTCTTT. Protein product: CASSLPDYTEAFF.

This chain links TRBV14 with TRBJ1-4, with a tentative D call TRBD1 (6 bases). V was trimmed by 5 bases and J by 16 bases, leaving 17 bases between them. The germline V gene has CDR1 SGHDN and CDR2 FVKESK. The CDR3 runs 12 residues. The CDR3 spells CASSAIPGHTFF. The DNA for the CDR3 is TGTGCCAGCAGCGCCATACCGGGACACACGTTTTTT.